The T cell receptor beta chain under discussion was sequenced for a study of blood T cell repertoires in COVID-19. Study-wide context: Samples taken during acute and convalescent COVID-19 were collected in the United States, Italy and Spain.

This clone occurred once. Original handling: The assay estimated nucleated cells by amplifying reference gene primers. Generated by immunoSEQ multiplex PCR, the TCRdb table keeps only in-frame clones and is missing some. V, J and clone size reflect that table, while D and trimming were determined from the DNA. The sample consists of almost 300,000 clones, about 90% of them appearing once. Trimming left V 3 bases short and J 4 bases short, with 3 bases between. CDR3 length equals 11 residues. Patients at the Seattle site were enrolled during active infection and followed longitudinally. Sequenced material: peripheral blood. The rearrangement uses TRBV12-3 or TRBV12-4 and TRBJ1-2; D remains unclear. The sequence was collected from a woman in her thirties with COVID-19, enrolled during active disease. CDR3 nucleotides: TGTGCCAGCAGTTTCGGCTATGGCTACACCTTC. This encodes CASSFGYGYTF.